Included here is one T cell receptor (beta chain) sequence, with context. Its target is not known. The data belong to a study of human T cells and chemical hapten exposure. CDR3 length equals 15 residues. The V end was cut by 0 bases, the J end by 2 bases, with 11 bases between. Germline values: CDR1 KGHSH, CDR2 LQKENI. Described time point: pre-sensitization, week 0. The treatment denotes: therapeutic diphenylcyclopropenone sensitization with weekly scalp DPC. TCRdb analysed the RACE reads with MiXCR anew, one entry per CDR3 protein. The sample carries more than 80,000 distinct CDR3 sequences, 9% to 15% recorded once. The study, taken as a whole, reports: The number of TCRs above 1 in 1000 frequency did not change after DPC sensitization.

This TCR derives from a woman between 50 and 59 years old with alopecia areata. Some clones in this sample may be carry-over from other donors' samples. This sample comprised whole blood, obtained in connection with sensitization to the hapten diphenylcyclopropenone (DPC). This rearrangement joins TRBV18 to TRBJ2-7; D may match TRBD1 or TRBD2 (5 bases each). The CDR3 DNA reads TGTGCCAGCTCACCACCGGGGGTGGGAACCTACGAGCAGTACTTC. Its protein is CASSPPGVGTYEQYF.